Sequencing of this T cell receptor beta chain was carried out in a study of early T cells in non-severe SARS-CoV-2 infection. Many counts were recorded for this clonotype. TCRdb recomputed calls from the 5' RACE reads with MiXCR, one row per CDR3 protein. The sample has tens of thousands of distinct CDR3 sequences, around 3.9% seen once. The sequence was obtained from an adult who was a healthcare worker with PCR-confirmed SARS-CoV-2 infection or an uninfected control (not recorded which). Sequences were obtained from whole blood.

The CDR3 region is CASSYSKQGWWIDEQFF. The CDR3 nucleotides read TGTGCCAGCAGTTACTCGAAACAGGGGTGGTGGATCGATGAGCAGTTCTTC. The J gene is TRBJ2-1, the V gene TRBV6-2 or TRBV6-3; 7 bases map to TRBD1. The CDR3 runs to 17 residues. V trimming: 0 bases; J trimming: 8 bases; junction bases outside the gene matches: 13. Germline V CDR1 and CDR2: MNHEY, SVGEGT.